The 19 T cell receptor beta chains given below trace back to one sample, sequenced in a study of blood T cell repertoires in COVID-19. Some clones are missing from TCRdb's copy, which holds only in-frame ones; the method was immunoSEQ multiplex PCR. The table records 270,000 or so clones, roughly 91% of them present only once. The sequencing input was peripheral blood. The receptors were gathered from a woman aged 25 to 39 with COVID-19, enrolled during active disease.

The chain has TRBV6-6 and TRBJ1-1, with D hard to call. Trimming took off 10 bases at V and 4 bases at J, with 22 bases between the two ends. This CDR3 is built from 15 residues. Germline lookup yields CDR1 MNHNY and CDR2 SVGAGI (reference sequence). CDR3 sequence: CATQPRHGRVTEAFF. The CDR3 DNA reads TGTGCCACCCAGCCCCGACATGGGCGGGTCACTGAAGCTTTCTTT.

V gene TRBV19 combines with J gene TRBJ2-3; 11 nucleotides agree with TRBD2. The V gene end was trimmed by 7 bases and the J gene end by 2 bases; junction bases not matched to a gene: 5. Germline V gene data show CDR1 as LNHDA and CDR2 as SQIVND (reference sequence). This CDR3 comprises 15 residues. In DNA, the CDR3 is TGTGCCAGTAAACTAGCGGGGGCAGACACAGATACGCAGTATTTT. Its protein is CASKLAGADTDTQYF. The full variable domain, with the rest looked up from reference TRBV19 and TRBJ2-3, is DGGITQSPKYLFRKEGQNVTLSCEQNLNHDAMYWYRQDPGQGLRLIYYSQIVNDFQKGDIAEGYSVSREKKESFPLTVTSAQKNPTAFYLCASKLAGADTDTQYFGPGTRLTVL.

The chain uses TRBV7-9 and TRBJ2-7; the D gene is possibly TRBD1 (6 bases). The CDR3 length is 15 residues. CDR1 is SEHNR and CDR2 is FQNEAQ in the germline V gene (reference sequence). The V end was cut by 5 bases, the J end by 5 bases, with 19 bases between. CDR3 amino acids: CASSAGQWSQNEQYF. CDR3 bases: TGTGCCAGCAGCGCAGGACAGTGGAGTCAGAACGAGCAGTACTTC.

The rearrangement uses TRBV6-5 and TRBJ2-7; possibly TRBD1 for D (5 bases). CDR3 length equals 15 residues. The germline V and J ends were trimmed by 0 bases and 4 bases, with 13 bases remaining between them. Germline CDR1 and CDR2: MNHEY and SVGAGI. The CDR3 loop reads CASSYSQGSLYEQYF. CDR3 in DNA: TGTGCCAGCAGTTACTCGCAGGGAAGTCTTTACGAGCAGTACTTC.

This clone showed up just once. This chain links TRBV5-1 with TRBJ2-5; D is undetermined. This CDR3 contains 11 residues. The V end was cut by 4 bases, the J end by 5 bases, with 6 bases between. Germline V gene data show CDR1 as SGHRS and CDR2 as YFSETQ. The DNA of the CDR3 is TGCGCCAGCAGCGAGGCGGAGACCCAGTACTTC. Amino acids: CASSEAETQYF.

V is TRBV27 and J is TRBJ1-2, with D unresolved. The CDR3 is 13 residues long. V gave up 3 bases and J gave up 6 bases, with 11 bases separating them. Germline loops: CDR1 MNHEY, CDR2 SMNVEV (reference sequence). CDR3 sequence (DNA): TGTGCCAGCAGTTTTGTATCAGGCGATGGCTACACCTTC. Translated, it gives CASSFVSGDGYTF.

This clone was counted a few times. CDR3 residues: CASSSPGYGYTF. CDR3 bases: TGTGCCAGCAGTTCCCCGGGTTATGGCTACACCTTC. The genes are TRBV28 and TRBJ1-2, with D unclear. V shed 4 bases and J shed 5 bases, with 8 bases lying between them. CDR1 and CDR2 from the germline V gene are MDHEN and SYDVKM. The CDR3 spans 12 residues.

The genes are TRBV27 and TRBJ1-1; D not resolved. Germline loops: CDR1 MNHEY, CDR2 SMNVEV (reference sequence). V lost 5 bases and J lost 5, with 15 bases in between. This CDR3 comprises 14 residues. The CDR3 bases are TGTGCCAGCAGTCTTTCGTCAAGGAGTACTGAAGCTTTCTTT. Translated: CASSLSSRSTEAFF.

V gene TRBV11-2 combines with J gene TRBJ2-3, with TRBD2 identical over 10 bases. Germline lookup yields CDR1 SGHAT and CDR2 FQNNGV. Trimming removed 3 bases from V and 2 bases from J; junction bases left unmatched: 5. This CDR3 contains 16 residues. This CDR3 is CASSFLAGVITDTQYF. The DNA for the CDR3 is TGTGCCAGCAGCTTCCTAGCGGGGGTGATCACAGATACGCAGTATTTT.

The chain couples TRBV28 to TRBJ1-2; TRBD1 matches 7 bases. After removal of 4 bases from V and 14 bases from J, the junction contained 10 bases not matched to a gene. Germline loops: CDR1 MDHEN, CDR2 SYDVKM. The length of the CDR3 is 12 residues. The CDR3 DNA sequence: TGTGCCAGCAGTTACCCAGGGGGAGGTGGGACCTTC. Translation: CASSYPGGGGTF.

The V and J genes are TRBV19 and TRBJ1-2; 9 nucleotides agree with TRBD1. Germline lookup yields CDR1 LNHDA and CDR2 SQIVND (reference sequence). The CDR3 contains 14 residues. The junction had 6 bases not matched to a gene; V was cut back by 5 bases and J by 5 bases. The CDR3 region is CASSARQGGYGYTF. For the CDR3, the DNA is TGTGCCAGTAGTGCCCGACAGGGGGGATATGGCTACACCTTC.

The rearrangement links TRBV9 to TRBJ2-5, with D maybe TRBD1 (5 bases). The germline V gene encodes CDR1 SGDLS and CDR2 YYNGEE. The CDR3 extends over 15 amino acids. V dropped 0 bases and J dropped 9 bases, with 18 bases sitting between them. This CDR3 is CASSVGEGDKRPQYF. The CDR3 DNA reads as TGTGCCAGCAGCGTAGGGGAAGGGGATAAGAGACCCCAGTACTTC.

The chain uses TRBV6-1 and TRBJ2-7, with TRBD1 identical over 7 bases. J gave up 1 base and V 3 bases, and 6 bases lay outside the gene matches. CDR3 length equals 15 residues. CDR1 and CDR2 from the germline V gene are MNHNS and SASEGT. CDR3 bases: TGTGCCAGCAGTGAGGTCAGGGGGTGGTCCTACGAGCAGTACTTC. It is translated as CASSEVRGWSYEQYF.

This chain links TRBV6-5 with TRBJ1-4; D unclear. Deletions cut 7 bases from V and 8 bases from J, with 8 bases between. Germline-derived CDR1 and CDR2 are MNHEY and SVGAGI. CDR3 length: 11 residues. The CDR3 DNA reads TGTGCCAGCAAATTCTCGGAAAAACTGTTTTTT. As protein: CASKFSEKLFF.

CDR3 protein: CATGDRGYEQFF. CDR3 in DNA: TGTGCCACCGGCGATAGAGGGTATGAGCAGTTCTTC. The chain combines TRBV24-1 with TRBJ2-1; D perhaps matches TRBD2 (5 bases). The CDR3 loop spans 12 amino acids. Germline CDR1 is KGHDR and CDR2 is SFDVKD. V dropped 9 bases and J dropped 8 bases, with 13 bases sitting between them.

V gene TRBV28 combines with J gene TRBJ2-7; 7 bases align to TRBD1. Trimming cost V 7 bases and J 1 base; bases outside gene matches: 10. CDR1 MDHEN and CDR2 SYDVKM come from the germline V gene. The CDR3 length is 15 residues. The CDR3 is CASNPGGTGSYEQYF. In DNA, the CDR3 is TGTGCCAGCAACCCAGGGGGTACAGGGTCCTACGAGCAGTACTTC.

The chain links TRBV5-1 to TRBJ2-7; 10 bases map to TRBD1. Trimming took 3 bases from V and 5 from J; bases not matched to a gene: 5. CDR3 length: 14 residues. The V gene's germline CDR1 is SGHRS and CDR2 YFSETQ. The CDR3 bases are TGCGCCAGCAGCTCCGGGACAGGGGTCCACGAGCAGTACTTC. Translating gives CASSSGTGVHEQYF.

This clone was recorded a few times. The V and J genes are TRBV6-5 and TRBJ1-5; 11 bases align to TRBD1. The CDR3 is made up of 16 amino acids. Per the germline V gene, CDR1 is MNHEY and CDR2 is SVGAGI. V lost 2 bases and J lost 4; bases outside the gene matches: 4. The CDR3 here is CASSYRTGGTNQPQHF. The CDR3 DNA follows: TGTGCCAGCAGTTACCGGACAGGGGGCACAAATCAGCCCCAGCATTTT.

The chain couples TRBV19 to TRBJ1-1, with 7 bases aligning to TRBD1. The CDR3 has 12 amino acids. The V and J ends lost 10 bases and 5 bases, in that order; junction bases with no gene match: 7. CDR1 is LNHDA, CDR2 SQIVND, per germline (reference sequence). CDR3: CATQTGRTEAFF. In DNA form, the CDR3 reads TGTGCCACTCAGACAGGGAGAACTGAAGCTTTCTTT.